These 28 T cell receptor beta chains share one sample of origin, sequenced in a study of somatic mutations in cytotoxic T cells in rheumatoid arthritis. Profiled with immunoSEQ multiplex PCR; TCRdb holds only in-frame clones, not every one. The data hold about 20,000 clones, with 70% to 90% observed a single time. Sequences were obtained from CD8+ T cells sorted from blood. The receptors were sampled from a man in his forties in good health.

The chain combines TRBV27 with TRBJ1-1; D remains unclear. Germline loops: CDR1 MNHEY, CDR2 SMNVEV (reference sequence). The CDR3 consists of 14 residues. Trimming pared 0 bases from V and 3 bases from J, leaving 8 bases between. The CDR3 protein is CASSLSADHTEAFF. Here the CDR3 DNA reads TGTGCCAGCAGTTTATCGGCGGACCACACTGAAGCTTTCTTT.

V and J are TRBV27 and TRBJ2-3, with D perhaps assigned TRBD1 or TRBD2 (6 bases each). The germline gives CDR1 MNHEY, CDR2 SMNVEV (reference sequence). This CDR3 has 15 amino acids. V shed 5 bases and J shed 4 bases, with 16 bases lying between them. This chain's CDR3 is CASSTSRGPSDTQYF. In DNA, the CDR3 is TGTGCCAGCAGTACGTCACGGGGGCCCTCAGATACGCAGTATTTT.

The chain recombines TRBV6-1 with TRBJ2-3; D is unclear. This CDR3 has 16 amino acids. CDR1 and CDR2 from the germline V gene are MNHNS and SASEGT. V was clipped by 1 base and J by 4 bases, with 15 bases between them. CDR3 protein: CASSEDFDRIADTQYF. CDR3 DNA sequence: TGTGCCAGCAGTGAAGACTTCGACCGAATCGCAGATACGCAGTATTTT.

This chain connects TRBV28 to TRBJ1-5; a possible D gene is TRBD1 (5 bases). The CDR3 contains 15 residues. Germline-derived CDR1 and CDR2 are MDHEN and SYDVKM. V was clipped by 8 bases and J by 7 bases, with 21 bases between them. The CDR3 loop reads CASHRTPGRGQPQHF. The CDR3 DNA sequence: TGTGCCAGCCATAGAACACCGGGACGTGGACAGCCCCAGCATTTT.

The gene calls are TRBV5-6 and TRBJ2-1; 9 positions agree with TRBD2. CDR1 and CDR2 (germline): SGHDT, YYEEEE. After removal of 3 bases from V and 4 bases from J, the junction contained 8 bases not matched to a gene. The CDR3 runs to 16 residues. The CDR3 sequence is CASSWGAGGPYNEQFF. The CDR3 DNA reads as TGTGCCAGCAGCTGGGGGGCGGGAGGGCCGTACAATGAGCAGTTCTTC.

CDR3: CASSSHSYEQYF. CDR3 DNA sequence: TGTGCCAGCAGTTCGCACTCTTACGAGCAGTACTTC. This sequence joins TRBV27 and TRBJ2-7; unclear D gene. From germline, CDR1 is MNHEY and CDR2 SMNVEV (reference sequence). V lost 4 bases, J lost 4 bases, and 8 bases lay in between. CDR3 length equals 12 residues.

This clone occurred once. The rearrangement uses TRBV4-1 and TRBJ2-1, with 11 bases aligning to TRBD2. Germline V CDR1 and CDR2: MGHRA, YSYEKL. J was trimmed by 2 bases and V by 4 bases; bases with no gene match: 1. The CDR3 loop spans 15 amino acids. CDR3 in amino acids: CASSRLAGPYNEQFF. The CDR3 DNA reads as TGCGCCAGCAGCCGACTAGCGGGACCCTACAATGAGCAGTTCTTC.

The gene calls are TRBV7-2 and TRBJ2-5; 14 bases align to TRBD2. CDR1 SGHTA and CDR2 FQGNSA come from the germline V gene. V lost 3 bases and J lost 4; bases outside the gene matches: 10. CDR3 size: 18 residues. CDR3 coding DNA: TGTGCCAGCAGCTTCCCCGGGACTAGCGGGAGAGTGGTAGAGACCCAGTACTTC. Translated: CASSFPGTSGRVVETQYF.

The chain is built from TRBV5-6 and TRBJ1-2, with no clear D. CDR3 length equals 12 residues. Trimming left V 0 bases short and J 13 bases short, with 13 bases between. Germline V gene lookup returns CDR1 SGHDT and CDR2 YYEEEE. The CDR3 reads CASSLGTGPGTF. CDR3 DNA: TGTGCCAGCAGCTTGGGAACCGGCCCCGGCACCTTC.

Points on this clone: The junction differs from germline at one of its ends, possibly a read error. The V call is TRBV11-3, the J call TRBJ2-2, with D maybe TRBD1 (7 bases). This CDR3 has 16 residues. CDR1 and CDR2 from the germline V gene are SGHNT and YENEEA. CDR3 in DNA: TGTGCCAGCAGCTCAGATGGGGGGACAGAACACCGGGGAGCTGTTTTT. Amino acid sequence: CASSSDGGTEHRGAVF. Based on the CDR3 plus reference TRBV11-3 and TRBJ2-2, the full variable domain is EAGVVQSPRYKIIEKKQPVAFWCNPISGHNTLYWYLQNLGQGPELLIRYENEEAVDDSQLPKDRFSAERLKGVDSTLKIQPAELGDSAVYLCASSSDGGTEHRGAVFGEGSRLTVL.

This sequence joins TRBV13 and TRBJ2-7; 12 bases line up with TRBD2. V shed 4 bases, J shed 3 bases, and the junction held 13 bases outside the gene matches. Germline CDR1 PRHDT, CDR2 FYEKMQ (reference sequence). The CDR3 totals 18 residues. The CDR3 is CASSSTLAGGPVVYEQYF. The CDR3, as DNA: TGTGCCAGCAGCTCAACTCTAGCGGGAGGGCCTGTCGTCTACGAGCAGTACTTC.

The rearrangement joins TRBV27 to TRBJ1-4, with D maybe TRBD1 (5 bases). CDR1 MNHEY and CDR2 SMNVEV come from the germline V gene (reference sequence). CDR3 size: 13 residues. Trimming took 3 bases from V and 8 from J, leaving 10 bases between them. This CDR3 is CASSFGAREKLFF. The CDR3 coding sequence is TGTGCCAGCAGTTTCGGGGCGAGGGAAAAACTGTTTTTT.

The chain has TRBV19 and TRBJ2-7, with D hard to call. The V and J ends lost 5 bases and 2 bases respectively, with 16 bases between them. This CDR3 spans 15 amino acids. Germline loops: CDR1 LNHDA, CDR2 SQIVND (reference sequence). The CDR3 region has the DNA TGTGCCAGTAGTTATCGGACCGAGGTAGCCTACGAGCAGTACTTC. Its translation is CASSYRTEVAYEQYF.

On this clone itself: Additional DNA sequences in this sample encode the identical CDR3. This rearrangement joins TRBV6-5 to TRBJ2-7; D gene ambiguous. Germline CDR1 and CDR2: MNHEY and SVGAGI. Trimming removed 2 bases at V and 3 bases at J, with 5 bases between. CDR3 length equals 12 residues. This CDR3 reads CASSYPGYEQYF. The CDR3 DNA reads TGTGCCAGCAGTTACCCCGGCTACGAGCAGTACTTC.

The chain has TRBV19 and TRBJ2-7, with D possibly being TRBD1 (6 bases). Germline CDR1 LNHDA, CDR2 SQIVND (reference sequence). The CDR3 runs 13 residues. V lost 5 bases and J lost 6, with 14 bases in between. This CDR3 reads CASSPTRQAEQYF. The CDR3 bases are TGTGCCAGTAGTCCCACACGACAGGCCGAGCAGTACTTC.

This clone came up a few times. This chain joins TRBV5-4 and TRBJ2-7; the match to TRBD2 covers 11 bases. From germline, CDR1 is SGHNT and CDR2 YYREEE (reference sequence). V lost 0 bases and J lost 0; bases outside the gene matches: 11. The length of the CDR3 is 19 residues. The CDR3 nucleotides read TGTGCCAGCAGCTTGGGGCGTAGGACTAGCGGGCACCTCTCCTACGAGCAGTACTTC. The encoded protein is CASSLGRRTSGHLSYEQYF.

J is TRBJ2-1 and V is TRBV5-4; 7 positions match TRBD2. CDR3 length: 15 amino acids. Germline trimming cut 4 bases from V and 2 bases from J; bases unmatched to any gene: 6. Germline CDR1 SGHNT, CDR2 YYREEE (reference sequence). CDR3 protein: CASSRGLVTYNEQFF. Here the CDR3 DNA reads TGTGCCAGCAGCCGAGGACTAGTAACCTACAATGAGCAGTTCTTC.

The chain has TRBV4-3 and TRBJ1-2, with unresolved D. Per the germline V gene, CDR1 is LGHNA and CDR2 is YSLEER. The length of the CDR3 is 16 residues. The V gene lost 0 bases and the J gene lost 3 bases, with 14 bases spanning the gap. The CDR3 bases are TGCGCCAGCAGCCAAGATCCGGGCGGAAGGTACTATGGCTACACCTTC. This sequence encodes CASSQDPGGRYYGYTF.

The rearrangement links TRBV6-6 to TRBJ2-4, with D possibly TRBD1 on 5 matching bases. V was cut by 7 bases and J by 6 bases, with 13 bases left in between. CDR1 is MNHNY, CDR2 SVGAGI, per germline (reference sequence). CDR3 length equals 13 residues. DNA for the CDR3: TGTGCCAGCAAGGGGAATGGTGGAAACATTCAGTACTTC. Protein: CASKGNGGNIQYF.

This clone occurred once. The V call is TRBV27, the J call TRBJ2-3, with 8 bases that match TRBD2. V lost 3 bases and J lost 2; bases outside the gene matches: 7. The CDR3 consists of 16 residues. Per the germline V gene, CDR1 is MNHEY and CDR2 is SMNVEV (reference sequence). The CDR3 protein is CASSFGGESTTDTQYF. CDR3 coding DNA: TGTGCCAGCAGTTTCGGGGGGGAGAGCACCACAGATACGCAGTATTTT.

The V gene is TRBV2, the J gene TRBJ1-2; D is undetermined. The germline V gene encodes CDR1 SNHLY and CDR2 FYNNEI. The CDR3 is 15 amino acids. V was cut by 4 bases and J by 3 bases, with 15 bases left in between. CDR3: CASSGRSMGYYGYTF. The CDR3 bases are TGTGCCAGCAGTGGGAGGAGCATGGGCTACTATGGCTACACCTTC.

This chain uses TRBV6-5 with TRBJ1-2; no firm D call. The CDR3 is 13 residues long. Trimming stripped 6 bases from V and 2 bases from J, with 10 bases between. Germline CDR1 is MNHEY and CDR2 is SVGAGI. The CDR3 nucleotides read TGTGCCAGCAGGCGATCCGAAAACTATGGCTACACCTTC. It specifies CASRRSENYGYTF.

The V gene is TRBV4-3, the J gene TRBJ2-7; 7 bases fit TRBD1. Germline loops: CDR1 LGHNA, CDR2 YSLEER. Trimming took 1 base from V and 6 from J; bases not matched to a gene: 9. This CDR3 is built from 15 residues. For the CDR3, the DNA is TGCGCCAGCAGCCAAGGTGGGCAGGGGGTCGGCGAGCAGTACTTC. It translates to CASSQGGQGVGEQYF.

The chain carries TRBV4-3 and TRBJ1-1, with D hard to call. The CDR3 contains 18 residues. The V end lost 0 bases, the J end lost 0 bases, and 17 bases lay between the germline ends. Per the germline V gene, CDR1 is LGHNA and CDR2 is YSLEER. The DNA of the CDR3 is TGCGCCAGCAGCCAAGATGGGGAGGCTCGCTTCATGAACACTGAAGCTTTCTTT. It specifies CASSQDGEARFMNTEAFF.

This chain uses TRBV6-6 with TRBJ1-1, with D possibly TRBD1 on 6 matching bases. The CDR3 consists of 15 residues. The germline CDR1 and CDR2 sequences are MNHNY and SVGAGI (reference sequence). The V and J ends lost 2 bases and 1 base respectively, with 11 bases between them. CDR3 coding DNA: TGTGCCAGCAGTTACGCGACAGGACGGAACACTGAAGCTTTCTTT. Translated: CASSYATGRNTEAFF.

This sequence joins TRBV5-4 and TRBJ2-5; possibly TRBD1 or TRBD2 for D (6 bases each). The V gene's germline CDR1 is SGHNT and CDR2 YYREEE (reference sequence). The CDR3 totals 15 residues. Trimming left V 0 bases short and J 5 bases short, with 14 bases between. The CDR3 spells CASSLVGGPGETQYF. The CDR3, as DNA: TGTGCCAGCAGCTTGGTGGGGGGCCCAGGTGAGACCCAGTACTTC.

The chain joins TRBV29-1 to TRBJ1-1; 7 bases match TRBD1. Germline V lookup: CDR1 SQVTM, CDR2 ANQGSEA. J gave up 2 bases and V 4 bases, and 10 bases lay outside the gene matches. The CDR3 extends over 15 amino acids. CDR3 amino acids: CSVAYQWTGNTEAFF. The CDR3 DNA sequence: TGCAGCGTTGCCTATCAATGGACAGGAAACACTGAAGCTTTCTTT.

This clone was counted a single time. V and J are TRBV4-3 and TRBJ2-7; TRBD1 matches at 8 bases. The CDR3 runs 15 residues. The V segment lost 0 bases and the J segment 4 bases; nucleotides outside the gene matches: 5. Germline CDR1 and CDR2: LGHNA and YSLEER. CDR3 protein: CASSQEKGTGYEQYF. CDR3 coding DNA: TGCGCCAGCAGCCAAGAAAAGGGGACAGGATACGAGCAGTACTTC.